This is a list of T cell receptor beta chains from one sample in a study of glioma-infiltrating T cells. From the multiplex PCR reads, TCRdb called clonotypes with MiXCR, one entry per CDR3 protein. The data hold over 100,000 distinct CDR3 sequences, with less than 30% observed a single time. Sample: glioma tissue, nonneoplastic brain tissue, or PBMCs (not recorded which). The receptor source for this set is a human donor with low-grade glioma or glioblastoma, undergoing nonglioma brain surgery, or in good health (not recorded which). The CDR3 runs from the conserved cysteine through the conserved F or W. Each record gives: CDR3 protein, CDR3 DNA, D gene, CDR3 length, V gene, clone size, J gene. The D gene is left open where the match is weak. The size of a clone is reported for some rows only, either as once, few or many, or as a class for expanded clones.

CDR3: CASTKDRGRLNEQFF
DNA: TGTGCCAGCACCAAGGACAGGGGAAGGCTCAATGAGCAGTTCTTC
D: TRBD1
length: 15
V: TRBV6-1
size: many
J: TRBJ2-1

CDR3: CASSYPSGGNTEAFF
DNA: TGTGCCAGCAGTTACCCGAGCGGAGGGAACACTGAAGCTTTCTTT
D: -
length: 15
V: TRBV6-2/TRBV6-3
size: many
J: TRBJ1-1

CDR3: CAWSVSSRNTEAFF
DNA: TGTGCCTGGAGTGTATCCTCCCGAAACACTGAAGCTTTCTTT
D: -
length: 14
V: TRBV30
size: -
J: TRBJ1-1

CDR3: CASSSSTDGGKLFF
DNA: TGTGCCAGCAGCTCCTCTACGGACGGTGGAAAACTGTTTTTT
D: -
length: 14
V: TRBV7-3
size: many
J: TRBJ1-4

CDR3: CAWSRQAYEQYF
DNA: TGTGCCTGGAGTCGGCAGGCGTACGAGCAGTACTTC
D: -
length: 12
V: TRBV30
size: -
J: TRBJ2-7

CDR3: CASRRQGAHGYTF
DNA: TGTGCCAGCAGAAGACAGGGGGCGCATGGCTACACCTTC
D: TRBD1
length: 13
V: TRBV28
size: many
J: TRBJ1-2

CDR3: CASSFGNVNSNQPQHF
DNA: TGTGCCAGCAGCTTTGGGAACGTTAATAGCAATCAGCCCCAGCATTTT
D: -
length: 16
V: TRBV7-2
size: many
J: TRBJ1-5

CDR3: CASSLSRDQETQYF
DNA: TGTGCCAGCAGCTTATCCAGGGACCAAGAGACCCAGTACTTC
D: -
length: 14
V: TRBV7-2
size: many
J: TRBJ2-5

CDR3: CASSRTEGSKNIQYF
DNA: TGTGCCAGCTCCCGTACCGAGGGCTCCAAAAACATTCAGTACTTC
D: -
length: 15
V: TRBV18
size: many
J: TRBJ2-4

CDR3: CASSRGQSPVLHEQFF
DNA: TGCGCCAGCAGCCGGGGACAAAGCCCCGTCCTGCATGAGCAGTTCTTC
D: -
length: 16
V: TRBV4-3
size: -
J: TRBJ2-1

CDR3: CASSFPAGVNEQYF
DNA: TGTGCCAGCAGCTTCCCCGCAGGCGTAAACGAGCAGTACTTC
D: -
length: 14
V: TRBV5-4
size: few
J: TRBJ2-7

CDR3: CASSTDSSRDEKLFF
DNA: TGCGCCAGCAGCACAGACAGCAGCCGGGATGAAAAACTGTTTTTT
D: -
length: 15
V: TRBV4-1
size: many
J: TRBJ1-4

CDR3: CASSQQDRAEQYF
DNA: TGCGCCAGCAGCCAACAGGACAGGGCAGAGCAGTACTTC
D: TRBD1
length: 13
V: TRBV4-3
size: few
J: TRBJ2-7

CDR3: CSSKEQNTGELFF
DNA: TGCAGTTCAAAGGAGCAAAACACCGGGGAGCTGTTTTTT
D: -
length: 13
V: TRBV29-1
size: few
J: TRBJ2-2

CDR3: CSSSPRPQRQLGGHTF
DNA: TGTTCCAGCAGTCCGCGACCACAGAGGCAATTGGGTGGCCACACCTTC
D: -
length: 16
V: TRBV27
size: -
J: TRBJ1-2

CDR3: CASSLISGPGAADTQYF
DNA: TGTGCCAGCAGCTTAATCTCGGGGCCCGGCGCGGCAGATACGCAGTATTTT
D: -
length: 17
V: TRBV7-2
size: many
J: TRBJ2-3

CDR3: CASSHQETQYF
DNA: TGTGCCAGCAGCCACCAAGAGACCCAGTACTTC
D: -
length: 11
V: TRBV7-9
size: many
J: TRBJ2-5

CDR3: CASSPGLAVSYEQYF
DNA: TGTGCCAGCAGCCCGGGACTAGCGGTCTCCTACGAGCAGTACTTC
D: TRBD2
length: 15
V: TRBV7-2
size: many
J: TRBJ2-7

CDR3: CASSMTGGNQPQHF
DNA: TGTGCCAGCAGCATGACAGGGGGGAATCAGCCCCAGCATTTT
D: TRBD1
length: 14
V: TRBV6-1
size: many
J: TRBJ1-5

CDR3: CASSPRTSGRSSYNEQFF
DNA: TGTGCCAGCAGCCCCCGAACTAGCGGAAGGAGCTCCTACAATGAGCAGTTCTTC
D: TRBD2
length: 18
V: TRBV6-2/TRBV6-3
size: many
J: TRBJ2-1

CDR3: CASGPGDHDYGANVLTF
DNA: TGTGCCAGCGGCCCGGGGGACCATGACTATGGGGCCAACGTCCTGACTTTC
D: -
length: 17
V: TRBV7-9
size: -
J: TRBJ2-6

CDR3: CASSDGGANNEQFF
DNA: TGTGCCAGCAGTGACGGGGGGGCGAACAATGAGCAGTTCTTC
D: TRBD2
length: 14
V: TRBV2
size: many
J: TRBJ2-1

CDR3: CASSSSGTGVNQPQHF
DNA: TGTGCCAGCAGCTCATCAGGGACGGGGGTCAATCAGCCCCAGCATTTT
D: -
length: 16
V: TRBV5-4
size: -
J: TRBJ1-5

CDR3: CASSPGHISYNSPLHF
DNA: TGCGCCAGCAGCCCCGGACACATCTCCTATAATTCACCCCTCCACTTT
D: -
length: 16
V: TRBV5-1
size: once
J: TRBJ1-6

CDR3: CASSLETGHQPQHF
DNA: TGTGCCAGCAGTTTAGAAACAGGGCACCAGCCCCAGCATTTT
D: -
length: 14
V: TRBV27
size: many
J: TRBJ1-5

CDR3: CASRDSLPGNEQFF
DNA: TGTGCCAGCAGGGACTCACTTCCAGGCAATGAGCAGTTCTTC
D: -
length: 14
V: TRBV27
size: many
J: TRBJ2-1

CDR3: CASSPPLQQDQETQYF
DNA: TGTGCCAGCAGTCCACCCCTGCAGCAGGATCAAGAGACCCAGTACTTC
D: -
length: 16
V: TRBV28
size: -
J: TRBJ2-5

CDR3: CASSYSGGSTDTQYF
DNA: TGTGCCAGCAGCTATAGCGGGGGGAGCACAGATACGCAGTATTTT
D: TRBD2
length: 15
V: TRBV7-7
size: -
J: TRBJ2-3

CDR3: CASIPVPQLYNEQFF
DNA: TGTGCCAGCATTCCTGTCCCCCAGCTCTACAATGAGCAGTTCTTC
D: -
length: 15
V: TRBV28
size: many
J: TRBJ2-1

CDR3: CASSPLLAYEQYF
DNA: TGTGCCAGCAGTCCCCTCCTTGCCTACGAGCAGTACTTC
D: -
length: 13
V: TRBV27
size: many
J: TRBJ2-7

CDR3: CASSLSKGPYGYTF
DNA: TGTGCCAGCAGCTTATCTAAGGGGCCCTATGGCTACACCTTC
D: -
length: 14
V: TRBV11-2
size: few
J: TRBJ1-2

CDR3: CASRAGQRAAGYTIYF
DNA: TGTGCCAGCAGAGCGGGACAGCGAGCCGCTGGCTACACCATATATTTT
D: TRBD1
length: 16
V: TRBV6-2/TRBV6-3
size: -
J: TRBJ1-3

CDR3: CSVEVQGRPSYEQYF
DNA: TGCAGCGTTGAAGTTCAGGGACGGCCCTCCTACGAGCAGTACTTC
D: -
length: 15
V: TRBV29-1
size: many
J: TRBJ2-7

CDR3: CASIRGNEQFF
DNA: TGTGCCAGCATTAGGGGGAATGAGCAGTTCTTC
D: -
length: 11
V: TRBV7-9
size: few
J: TRBJ2-1

CDR3: CASSPSLAGNTDTQYF
DNA: TGTGCCAGCTCACCATCGCTAGCGGGTAACACAGATACGCAGTATTTT
D: TRBD2
length: 16
V: TRBV18
size: -
J: TRBJ2-3

CDR3: CALGKTTYSYEQYF
DNA: TGTGCCTTAGGCAAGACTACCTACTCCTACGAGCAGTACTTC
D: -
length: 14
V: TRBV30
size: -
J: TRBJ2-7

CDR3: CSAVSRDRGYNEQFF
DNA: TGCAGTGCTGTAAGCCGGGACAGGGGGTACAATGAGCAGTTCTTC
D: TRBD1
length: 15
V: TRBV20-1
size: many
J: TRBJ2-1

CDR3: CASHTITGVAPLHF
DNA: TGTGCCAGCCATACGATAACTGGGGTTGCACCCCTCCACTTT
D: -
length: 14
V: TRBV11-2
size: -
J: TRBJ1-6

CDR3: CASTWTGNTEAFF
DNA: TGTGCCAGCACTTGGACAGGAAACACTGAAGCTTTCTTT
D: TRBD1
length: 13
V: TRBV6-1
size: -
J: TRBJ1-1

CDR3: CSAQRLAGSTGELFF
DNA: TGCAGCGCACAGAGGCTAGCGGGTTCCACCGGGGAGCTGTTTTTT
D: TRBD2
length: 15
V: TRBV29-1
size: few
J: TRBJ2-2

CDR3: CSVASGGGSDTQYF
DNA: TGCAGCGTTGCTAGCGGGGGCGGGTCAGATACGCAGTATTTT
D: TRBD2
length: 14
V: TRBV29-1
size: -
J: TRBJ2-3

CDR3: CASSKTAANTEAFF
DNA: TGTGCCAGCAGTAAGACAGCCGCGAACACTGAAGCTTTCTTT
D: -
length: 14
V: TRBV6-1
size: many
J: TRBJ1-1

CDR3: CASSWQGLQVYEQYF
DNA: TGCGCCAGCAGCTGGCAGGGGCTTCAAGTCTACGAGCAGTACTTC
D: -
length: 15
V: TRBV5-1
size: many
J: TRBJ2-7

CDR3: CASSPGAGTSNQPQHF
DNA: TGTGCCAGCAGCCCCGGGGCAGGGACTAGCAATCAGCCCCAGCATTTT
D: -
length: 16
V: TRBV7-6
size: -
J: TRBJ1-5

CDR3: CASRIDRSYGYTF
DNA: TGTGCCAGCAGAATTGACAGAAGCTATGGCTACACCTTC
D: -
length: 13
V: TRBV6-1
size: many
J: TRBJ1-2

CDR3: CASSRGTEQYF
DNA: TGTGCCAGCAGCCGGGGGACAGAGCAGTACTTC
D: -
length: 11
V: TRBV14
size: many
J: TRBJ2-7

CDR3: CASSFGGREGETQYF
DNA: TGTGCCAGCAGTTTCGGGGGGCGCGAGGGAGAGACCCAGTACTTC
D: -
length: 15
V: TRBV27
size: medium-sized
J: TRBJ2-5

CDR3: CASSLRTGGAGEKLFF
DNA: TGTGCCAGCAGCTTAAGGACAGGGGGCGCGGGTGAAAAACTGTTTTTT
D: TRBD1
length: 16
V: TRBV5-4
size: many
J: TRBJ1-4

CDR3: CSAQKDPETEAFF
DNA: TGCAGTGCTCAAAAGGACCCCGAGACTGAAGCTTTCTTT
D: -
length: 13
V: TRBV20-1
size: many
J: TRBJ1-1

CDR3: CASSHPSGSYNEQLF
DNA: TGTGCCAGCAGCCACCCTAGCGGGAGTTACAATGAGCAGTTGTTC
D: TRBD2
length: 15
V: TRBV14
size: -
J: TRBJ2-1

CDR3: CASSPTRVNEQFF
DNA: TGTGCCAGCAGCCCAACCAGGGTCAATGAGCAGTTCTTC
D: -
length: 13
V: TRBV7-2
size: many
J: TRBJ2-1

CDR3: CASSPRGLAGGTDTQYF
DNA: TGTGCCAGCAGCCCTCGCGGACTAGCAGGAGGCACAGATACGCAGTATTTT
D: TRBD2
length: 17
V: TRBV7-3
size: few
J: TRBJ2-3